This T cell receptor (beta chain) was found in a study of shared clonotypes between healthy human individuals (dated by TCRdb to about 2020). About the study as a whole: The cohort comprised a couple of women and a few men aged 18 to 49 years. For each donor, three plates each were used for CD4 naive and CD4 memory, two plates were used for CD8 naive, and one plate was used for CD8 memory. The study deeply sequenced blood TCR repertoires of about 5 healthy adults to estimate repertoire size and the extent of clonotype sharing between individuals. Different laboratories and diverse techniques were used to prepare libraries and sequence TCR repertoires, to increase sequencing depth and limit assay-specific biases. Between about 0.94 and 8.9 billion PBMCs per donor were obtained by leukapheresis. General findings and caveats noted by the study authors: Higher generation probabilities were observed for clonotypes shared by all four sorted-subset donors than for non-shared clonotypes. Estimated clonotype richness was generally larger for naive than for memory subsets. Incomplete sequencing was indicated by rarefaction of sorted-subset datasets, despite the large sequencing depth. The small number of donors limited the genetic and exposure-history diversity represented. Pairwise subsampling led to the expectation that sequencing depth would affect the degree of clonotype sharing among donors. Sampling was restricted to blood, and TCR repertoires in tissues likely differ from the TCR repertoires found in blood. Sharing across several donors was observed for about 5% of naive CD4, around 3.5% of naive CD8, 2.3% of memory CD4, and over 0.3% of memory CD8 clonotypes.

CDR1 and CDR2 were assigned from the germline V gene (reference sequence) as MNHNY and SVGAGI. Ends trimmed: V by 6 bases, J by 4 bases; bases unmatched to a gene: 9. The CDR3 measures 16 amino acids from cysteine to phenylalanine. The CDR3 DNA has 48 bases and is translated from base 1. This clone was recorded once. It has no known antigen specificity. No much larger clone is present one base from it, and per-base qualities are unavailable. Using the deep immunoSEQ assay, TCR CDR3 regions were amplified from genomic DNA by multiplex PCR. Extracted genomic DNA from each cell subset was distributed evenly across all wells of several immunoSEQ 96-well plates, and each plate was treated as a replicate. For sorted subsets, around 200 ng genomic DNA, equal to 30,000 or so T cell genomes, was loaded into each replicate PCR. Purified libraries were measured with a Qubit 3.0 fluorometer, size-checked on a Bioanalyzer 2100, and measured again with the KAPA Library Quantification kit. Every immunoSEQ 96-well plate was sequenced on a separate single-read 150-cycle Illumina NextSeq 550 flow cell. The source study handled its data this way. The immunoSEQ output contained only junctional sequences without quality scores, so filtering could not match that applied to full-length reads. To assign V/J genes and CDR3, sequences were annotated using PyIR, a Python wrapper for IgBLAST v1.9, with IMGT germline references. Any read was removed if the V/J assignment was weak (E-value above 1e-6), the CDR3 was missing, or the read contained stop codons, out-of-frame junctions, or ambiguous translated residues. A V3J clonotype was defined by an identical inferred V gene, J gene, and CDR3 amino acid sequence. Percentage overlap between repertoires was calculated by dividing the number of shared unique clonotypes by the size of the smaller repertoire. Three approaches were used to assess repertoire richness: RTK rarefaction, the Chao1 estimator, and Recon v2.1 estimates of unobserved clonotypes. Generation probabilities were computed with OLGA for all TCRbeta clonotypes obtained by the gDNA method from several donors. TCRdb limited this immuneACCESS table to in-frame rearrangements with V and J called. A share of clones is missing; checked studies link under half to unresolved V genes, and the rest is unexplained. V and J calls plus clone size are reproduced from that table; the DNA served to infer D and trimming. The sample profile shows 2 million to 3 million clones; over 85% of them were found once. The ten most abundant clones make up approximately 0.35% of the sample.

Donors were healthy HIV-negative adults with no recently reported acute infections or vaccinations. Every donor was a Caucasian adult living in Nashville, Tennessee, USA. CD4+ T cells were enriched through magnetic negative selection, after which naive cells were positively selected on CD45RA and the remaining negative fraction served as the memory subset. After blood collection by leukapheresis, PBMCs were isolated using Ficoll-Histopaque density gradient centrifugation and then cryopreserved in the vapor phase of liquid nitrogen. Purity and quantity of every magnetically sorted T cell population were checked by analytical flow cytometry. Genomic DNA was isolated from each sorted fraction and quantified by UV absorbance on a Nanodrop 2000c.

Recombination joined TRBV6-6 with TRBJ2-2, with 9 bases aligning to TRBD1. The sequence derives from a man between 18 and 35 years old in good health. Some clones in this sample may be carry-over from other donors' samples. The material sequenced was naive CD4+ T cells from PBMCs. The cell subset or site label for this specimen denotes: CD45RA+ positively selected. The CDR3 loop reads CASRPTGGSGTGELFF. The sequence in DNA is TGTGCCAGCAGGCCCACAGGGGGCAGCGGCACCGGGGAGCTGTTTTTT.